This T cell receptor (beta chain) was identified during a study of human T cells and chemical hapten exposure. Study overall: Donors were sensitized with 2% DPC on the upper inner arm. Variation in per-sample TCR yields came mainly from small pooled library volume differences.

From germline, CDR1 is SQVTM and CDR2 ANQGSEA. The V and J ends lost 5 bases and 5 bases respectively, with 22 bases between them. This CDR3 has 16 amino acids. The time point: pre-sensitization, week 0. The treatment denotes: therapeutic diphenylcyclopropenone sensitization with weekly scalp DPC. This clonotype was found many times. TCRdb passed the RACE reads through MiXCR, listing each CDR3 protein once. The table has roughly 90,000 distinct CDR3 sequences, approximately 9.9% seen once. The clonotype was recovered from a middle-aged woman with alopecia areata. Some clones in this sample may be carry-over from other donors' samples. Material: whole blood, obtained in connection with sensitization to the hapten diphenylcyclopropenone (DPC). The J gene is TRBJ2-1, the V gene TRBV29-1, with a possible D match to TRBD1 (6 bases). CDR3 sequence: CSVPGRQGPMHNEQFF. CDR3 nucleotide sequence: TGCAGCGTTCCTGGGCGGCAGGGGCCTATGCACAATGAGCAGTTCTTC.